This T cell receptor (beta chain) was captured in a study of shared clonotypes between healthy human individuals. About the study: Participating donors consisted of two women and a few men aged 18 to 49. Three plates were used per donor for CD4 naive, three for CD4 memory, two for CD8 naive and one for CD8 memory.

Germline values: CDR1 SNHLY, CDR2 FYNNEI. After removal of 6 bases from V and 0 bases from J, the junction contained 4 bases not matched to a gene. The CDR3 is 15 residues long. Sequencing was performed with immunoSEQ multiplex PCR; in TCRdb, only in-frame clones are kept and a portion is missing. This table has roughly 700,000 clones, less than 85% appearing once. Findings of the study overall: It was the few donors that limited the genetic and exposure-history diversity represented. Blood was the sole source, and tissue repertoires probably differ.

Only a few counts were recorded for this clone. Its antigen is not known. Other DNA sequences in this sample translate to the same CDR3. The TCR was taken from a woman aged 30 to 39 in good health. Sequencing used memory CD4+ T cells sorted from blood. The subset here: CD45RA-negative fraction. The chain is built from TRBV2 and TRBJ2-1; TRBD2 aligns across 8 bases. The CDR3 loop reads CASRLAGSSYNEQFF. Here the CDR3 DNA reads TGTGCCAGCAGGTTAGCGGGAAGCTCCTACAATGAGCAGTTCTTC.